A single sample is the source of the 8 T cell receptor beta chains below, sequenced in a study of regulatory T cells in long-lasting Graves disease. To make TCR beta libraries, researchers used iRepertoire HTBI primers and Arm-PCR of CDR3 regions. TCRdb used MiXCR to reprocess the multiplex PCR reads, holding one entry per CDR3 protein. The top ten hold approximately 15% of the sample, which has 350,000 to 450,000 distinct CDR3 sequences, 15% seen once. Regarding time point: newly diagnosed GD, antithyroid drugs for less than 3 months. PBMCs provided the RNA from which the TCR library was made. The data were also submitted as part of a second study, on T cells in Graves' hyperthyroidism and ophthalmopathy.

Material: peripheral blood mononuclear cells (PBMCs), obtained at new diagnosis, from a patient treated with antithyroid drugs. The receptors stem from a woman aged 30 to 39 with Graves disease.

At least ten counts were recorded for this clonotype. The J gene is TRBJ1-3, the V gene TRBV3-1; the D is unclear. This CDR3 has 14 amino acids. The germline V gene has CDR1 LGHDT and CDR2 YNNKEL (reference sequence). V lost 0 bases and J 3 bases, leaving 6 bases between the germline ends. The CDR3 coding sequence is TGTGCCAGCAGCCAAGAAGGAATTGGAAACACCATATATTTT. It specifies CASSQEGIGNTIYF.

Regarding this clonotype: A read error is likely here: a far larger clone is one base away. The gene calls are TRBV7-3 and TRBJ2-3; weak D call: TRBD1 (5 bases). Judging by the DNA end, TRBJ2-1 fits better; the J call may be wrong. This CDR3 contains 13 residues. CDR1 is SGHTA and CDR2 is FQGTGA in the germline V gene. This CDR3 reads CASRSPGHNGQFF. The CDR3, as DNA: TGTGCCAGCAGATCCCCAGGGCACAATGGGCAGTTCTTC.

This clonotype came up many times. The chain couples TRBV3-1 to TRBJ2-7; D is perhaps TRBD2 (6 bases). The V gene's germline CDR1 is LGHDT and CDR2 YNNKEL (reference sequence). CDR3 length: 15 amino acids. V lost 1 base to trimming and J lost 0 bases, with 10 bases between them. The CDR3 spells CASSQVYGSSYEQYF. The CDR3 region has the DNA TGTGCCAGCAGCCAAGTGTACGGGAGCTCCTACGAGCAGTACTTC.

This clonotype was observed at least ten times. The chain uses TRBV2 and TRBJ2-3, with 7 positions matching TRBD2. There are 15 residues in the CDR3. In germline, CDR1 is SNHLY, CDR2 FYNNEI. J gave up 2 bases and V 8 bases, and 10 bases lay outside the gene matches. This CDR3 is CASPGERGYTDTQYF. CDR3 nucleotides: TGTGCCAGCCCGGGAGAGCGGGGATACACAGATACGCAGTATTTT.

This clonotype was counted at least ten times. This chain connects TRBV2 to TRBJ2-7; D might be TRBD1 (6 bases). Germline V gives CDR1 SNHLY, CDR2 FYNNEI. CDR3 size: 12 residues. V was shortened by 9 bases and J by 5 bases, with 14 bases between the two germline ends. The CDR3 region has the DNA TGTGCCAGTCAGTTGAGGGGGAACGAGCAGTACTTC. Its translation: CASQLRGNEQYF.

This clonotype was counted many times. The chain combines TRBV18 with TRBJ2-1; perhaps TRBD2 as D (6 bases). CDR1 KGHSH and CDR2 LQKENI come from the germline V gene. Trimming stripped 8 bases from V and 6 bases from J, with 17 bases between. This CDR3 spans 14 amino acids. The DNA of the CDR3 is TGTGCCAGCCATTCTGGTGGGGGGTCCAATGAGCAGTTCTTC. Amino acid sequence: CASHSGGGSNEQFF.

This clonotype showed up many times. The V gene is TRBV24-1, the J gene TRBJ2-5, with 8 nucleotides matching TRBD2. This CDR3 has 17 residues. J lost 3 bases, V lost 4 bases, and 12 bases had no gene match. CDR1 is KGHDR and CDR2 is SFDVKD in the germline V gene. The CDR3 reads CATSEHRSLAEEETQYF. The CDR3 bases are TGTGCCACCAGTGAACATCGCTCACTAGCGGAGGAAGAGACCCAGTACTTC.

The gene calls are TRBV24-1 and TRBJ2-2; D remains unclear. This CDR3 is built from 16 residues. Trimming shortened V by 3 bases and J by 6 bases, and 16 bases separated the two germline ends. In germline, CDR1 is KGHDR, CDR2 SFDVKD. CDR3 protein: CATSDHPRIVAGELFF. The CDR3 nucleotides read TGTGCCACCAGTGATCATCCCCGCATTGTCGCCGGGGAGCTGTTTTTT.